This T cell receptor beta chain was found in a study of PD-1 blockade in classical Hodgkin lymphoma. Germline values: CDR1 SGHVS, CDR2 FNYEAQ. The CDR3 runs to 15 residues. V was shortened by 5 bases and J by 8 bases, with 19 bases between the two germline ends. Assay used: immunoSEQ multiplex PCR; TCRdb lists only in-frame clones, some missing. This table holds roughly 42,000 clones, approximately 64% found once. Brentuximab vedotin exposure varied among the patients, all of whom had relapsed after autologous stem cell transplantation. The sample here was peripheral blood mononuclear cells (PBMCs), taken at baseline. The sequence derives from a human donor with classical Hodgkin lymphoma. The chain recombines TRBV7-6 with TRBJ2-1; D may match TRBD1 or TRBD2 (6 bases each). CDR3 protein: CASSIETKGGDEQFF. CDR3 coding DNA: TGTGCCAGCAGCATCGAGACGAAGGGGGGAGATGAGCAGTTCTTC.